This TCR beta chain was sequenced in a study of long-term antiretroviral therapy in people with HIV. Overall study results and limits: Information on adherence, resistance and therapy changes was unavailable. An increase in diversity followed ART, yet levels stayed below transplant donor controls.

Germline V gene data show CDR1 as SNHLY and CDR2 as FYNNEI. Between the trimmed V and J ends, which lost 7 bases and 2 bases, there was a span of 14 bases. The CDR3 has 14 amino acids. Sequencing used immunoSEQ v3.0 at survey level. Measured with immunoSEQ multiplex PCR; TCRdb has only the in-frame clones, and not every one. Of 45,000 or so clones listed, 94% are singletons. As concerns this clone: Antigen unknown.

The receptor's source is a man aged 30-40 years with HIV. Sequencing was performed on unsorted PBMCs, taken approximately 9.1 years after starting antiretroviral therapy. This chain connects TRBV2 to TRBJ1-2; weak D call: TRBD1 (5 bases). The DNA of the CDR3 is TGTGCCAGCATCCCAGGGCCCACCAACTATGGCTACACCTTC. As protein: CASIPGPTNYGYTF.